This entry is about one T cell receptor beta chain. This sample was included in a study of preoperative IRX-2 immunotherapy in early breast cancer. This table comes from immunoSEQ multiplex PCR, and its TCRdb copy is limited to in-frame clones, with some not included. The table has approximately 98,000 clones, about nine tenths seen once. The treatment is: preoperative locoregional IRX-2 cytokine immunotherapy. Samples came from a phase Ib trial of preoperative locoregional IRX-2 cytokine immunotherapy. Germline V gene lookup returns CDR1 LNHDA and CDR2 SQIVND (reference sequence). The V segment lost 2 bases and the J segment 7 bases; nucleotides outside the gene matches: 21. The CDR3 runs to 19 residues.

This sequence joins TRBV19 and TRBJ1-1; 8 nucleotides line up with TRBD1. This material consisted of tumor tissue, taken after IRX-2 immunotherapy. This clonotype was sampled from a human donor with breast cancer. The CDR3, as DNA: TGTGCCAGTAGTATAATGGCTAGAGGGACAGGACTCATCTCCGGTGAAGCTTTCTTT. Translation: CASSIMARGTGLISGEAFF.